The 19 T cell receptor beta chains below all came from one sample that was sequenced in a study of T cell responses to AZD1222 COVID-19 vaccine. Method: immunoSEQ multiplex PCR; TCRdb's copy keeps in-frame clones and lacks some. The sample yields 120,000 to 150,000 clones, 85% to 95% seen once. The sample was peripheral blood, taken on day 0 of MenACWY control vaccination. The receptors stem from an adult in good health.

V and J are TRBV2 and TRBJ1-2; tentatively, D is TRBD1 (5 bases). The CDR3 extends over 13 amino acids. V dropped 5 bases and J dropped 1 base, with 8 bases sitting between them. Germline CDR1 reads SNHLY; CDR2 reads FYNNEI. CDR3 bases: TGTGCCAGCAGTCGGACAAATAACTATGGCTACACCTTC. Protein sequence: CASSRTNNYGYTF.

This chain joins TRBV4-2 and TRBJ1-2; the D is unclear. Germline V lookup: CDR1 LGHNA, CDR2 YNFKEQ. There are 12 residues in the CDR3. V was cut by 0 bases and J by 3 bases, with 2 bases left in between. The CDR3 sequence: CASSQEYYGYTF. The CDR3 nucleotides read TGTGCCAGCAGCCAAGAGTACTATGGCTACACCTTC.

The chain couples TRBV7-9 to TRBJ2-1; TRBD2 matches 10 bases. The CDR3 totals 15 residues. The J segment lost 2 bases and the V segment lost 4 bases, leaving 2 bases of the junction unmatched. Looked up from germline, CDR1 is SEHNR and CDR2 is FQNEAQ (reference sequence). As DNA, the CDR3 is TGTGCCAGCAGCTCAAGCGGGAGGGCCTACAATGAGCAGTTCTTC. Its protein product is CASSSSGRAYNEQFF. Full variable domain (remainder filled in from reference TRBV7-9 and TRBJ2-1): DTGVSQNPRHKITKRGQNVTFRCDPISEHNRLYWYRQTLGQGPEFLTYFQNEAQLEKSRLLSDRFSAERPKGSFSTLEIQRTEQGDSAMYLCASSSSGRAYNEQFFGPGTRLTVL.

This clone was counted a single time. This chain connects TRBV7-2 to TRBJ2-3; D gene unclear. The CDR3 runs 14 residues. V was clipped by 3 bases and J by 6 bases, with 13 bases between them. Looked up from germline, CDR1 is SGHTA and CDR2 is FQGNSA. This CDR3 is CASSFQTLRDTQYF. DNA for the CDR3: TGTGCCAGCAGCTTCCAGACCCTAAGGGATACGCAGTATTTT.

The rearrangement uses TRBV9 and TRBJ2-1; D unresolved. The V end was cut by 0 bases, the J end by 10 bases, with 11 bases between. Germline CDR1 reads SGDLS; CDR2 reads YYNGEE. The CDR3 has 13 residues. The CDR3 is CASSVDSLREQFF. The CDR3 region has the DNA TGTGCCAGCAGCGTAGACAGCCTTAGGGAGCAGTTCTTC.

The rearrangement uses TRBV7-9 and TRBJ1-1; 8 bases are a match to TRBD1. The CDR3 has 13 residues. V was pared by 0 bases and J by 8 bases, with 2 bases of the junction left unmatched. From germline, CDR1 is SEHNR and CDR2 FQNEAQ (reference sequence). This chain's CDR3 is CASSLAWTGEAFF. CDR3 DNA sequence: TGTGCCAGCAGCTTAGCCTGGACAGGGGAAGCTTTCTTT.

The rearrangement joins TRBV15 to TRBJ2-2; the match to TRBD2 covers 13 bases. This CDR3 comprises 15 residues. Germline values: CDR1 LNHNV, CDR2 YYDKDF (reference sequence). V trimming: 3 bases; J trimming: 7 bases; junction bases outside the gene matches: 2. DNA for the CDR3: TGTGCCACCAGCAGGGGACTAGCGGGAAGCGGGGAGCTGTTTTTT. Protein product: CATSRGLAGSGELFF.

The chain has TRBV2 and TRBJ1-5; 8 bases line up with TRBD1. Germline CDR1 SNHLY, CDR2 FYNNEI. This CDR3 is built from 14 residues. V lost 8 bases and J lost 5; bases outside the gene matches: 8. The CDR3 reads CASDERQGYQPQHF. The CDR3 DNA is TGTGCCAGCGACGAGAGACAGGGGTATCAGCCCCAGCATTTT.

This clone was counted a few times. The rearrangement joins TRBV5-1 to TRBJ1-1; TRBD1 aligns across 11 bases. J was trimmed by 7 bases and V by 4 bases; bases with no gene match: 6. Per the germline V gene, CDR1 is SGHRS and CDR2 is YFSETQ. This CDR3 contains 14 residues. In nucleotides, the CDR3 is TGCGCCAGCAGCCTAGGACAGGGGGCGGGTGAAGCTTTCTTT. Encoded protein: CASSLGQGAGEAFF.

The chain has TRBV3-1 (or the pseudogene TRBV3-2) and TRBJ2-5, with 8 bases matching TRBD2. The CDR3 totals 15 residues. Germline CDR1 is LGHDT and CDR2 is YNNKEL (reference sequence). Unmatched junction bases numbered 6, after V lost 1 base and J lost 5 bases. Here the CDR3 DNA reads TGTGCCAGCAGCCAAGCCCCGGGAGGGCCGGAGACCCAGTACTTC. Amino acid sequence: CASSQAPGGPETQYF.

This clone has a single count. This chain joins TRBV12-3 or TRBV12-4 and TRBJ1-2, with a tentative D call TRBD1 (6 bases). The CDR3 totals 11 residues. V gave up 6 bases and J gave up 6 bases, with 8 bases separating them. The CDR3 DNA follows: TGTGCCAGCAGCTGGGACAATGGCTACACCTTC. It encodes CASSWDNGYTF.

V is TRBV5-1 and J is TRBJ1-6, with D hard to call. The CDR3 is 16 residues long. Germline CDR1 and CDR2: SGHRS and YFSETQ. V was cut by 5 bases and J by 5 bases, with 17 bases left in between. CDR3 region: CASSHQMGKDNSPLHF. DNA of the CDR3: TGCGCCAGCAGTCACCAGATGGGGAAGGATAATTCACCCCTCCACTTT.

The chain combines TRBV28 with TRBJ1-1, with a weak D call TRBD1 (5 bases). Germline CDR1 reads MDHEN; CDR2 reads SYDVKM. This CDR3 is built from 14 residues. The germline V and J ends were trimmed by 6 bases and 1 base, with 12 bases remaining between them. This CDR3 is CASSPLRGNTEAFF. DNA of the CDR3: TGTGCCAGCAGCCCTTTGAGGGGGAACACTGAAGCTTTCTTT. Combining the CDR3 with reference TRBV28 and TRBJ1-1 gives the whole variable domain DVKVTQSSRYLVKRTGEKVFLECVQDMDHENMFWYRQDPGLGLRLIYFSYDVKMKEKGDIPEGYSVSREKKERFSLILESASTNQTSMYLCASSPLRGNTEAFFGQGTRLTVV.

The gene calls are TRBV30 and TRBJ1-4; D is perhaps TRBD1 (6 bases). V lost 2 bases and J lost 7, with 11 bases in between. CDR3 size: 13 residues. Germline loops: CDR1 GTSNPN, CDR2 SVGIG (reference sequence). The CDR3 bases are TGTGCCTGGAGTTCGGGGACATTTGAAAAACTGTTTTTT. This gives the protein CAWSSGTFEKLFF.

This chain links TRBV27 with TRBJ2-7, with 8 bases aligning to TRBD1. This CDR3 contains 20 residues. Germline-derived CDR1 and CDR2 are MNHEY and SMNVEV (reference sequence). After removal of 5 bases from V and 4 bases from J, the junction contained 25 bases not matched to a gene. The CDR3 DNA reads TGTGCCAGCAGTCTGAAAAGCCTCGGGACAGGAACAGTGAGTCCTTACGAGCAGTACTTC. As protein: CASSLKSLGTGTVSPYEQYF.

The V call is TRBV7-9, the J call TRBJ1-2, with a possible D match to TRBD1 (5 bases). The V end lost 4 bases, the J end lost 6 bases, and 15 bases lay between the germline ends. The V gene's germline CDR1 is SEHNR and CDR2 FQNEAQ (reference sequence). The CDR3 length is 14 residues. CDR3 sequence: CASSSWDRGDGYTF. The CDR3 DNA reads as TGTGCCAGCAGCTCGTGGGACCGGGGCGATGGCTACACCTTC.

The chain couples TRBV6-7 to TRBJ2-2, with D perhaps matching TRBD1 or TRBD2 (6 bases each). TRBV6-7 is an open reading frame, and its role is uncertain. The germline V and J ends were trimmed by 5 bases and 5 bases, with 15 bases remaining between them. The CDR3 is 15 residues long. CDR3 coding DNA: TGTGCCAGCAGTGGGTTTCAGGGGACTACCGGGGAGCTGTTTTTT. This codes for CASSGFQGTTGELFF.

This clone was counted between two and nine times. This rearrangement joins TRBV9 to TRBJ2-7, with a weak D call TRBD1 (5 bases). Looked up from germline, CDR1 is SGDLS and CDR2 is YYNGEE. V lost 5 bases to trimming and J lost 5 bases, with 14 bases between them. The CDR3 is 13 residues long. As DNA, the CDR3 is TGTGCCAGCAGGTTTCCAGGGCCCCACGAGCAGTACTTC. It specifies CASRFPGPHEQYF.

The V call is TRBV24-1, the J call TRBJ1-5; unclear D gene. The CDR3 sequence is 13 residues long. Germline V gene lookup returns CDR1 KGHDR and CDR2 SFDVKD. The V and J ends lost 5 bases and 6 bases respectively, with 10 bases between them. CDR3 nucleotide sequence: TGTGCCACCAGTGCCCTTACGGGTCAGCCCCAGCATTTT. This encodes CATSALTGQPQHF.